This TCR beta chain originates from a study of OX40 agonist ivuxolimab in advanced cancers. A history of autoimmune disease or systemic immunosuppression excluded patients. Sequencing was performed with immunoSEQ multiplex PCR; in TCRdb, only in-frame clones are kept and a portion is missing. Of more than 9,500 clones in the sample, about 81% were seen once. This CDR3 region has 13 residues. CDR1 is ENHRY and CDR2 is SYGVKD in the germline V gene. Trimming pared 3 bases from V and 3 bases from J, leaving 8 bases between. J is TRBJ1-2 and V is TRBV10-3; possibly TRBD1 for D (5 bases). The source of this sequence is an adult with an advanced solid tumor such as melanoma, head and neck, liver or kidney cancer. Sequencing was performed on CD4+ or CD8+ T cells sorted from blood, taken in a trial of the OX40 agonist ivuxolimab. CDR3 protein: CAISDVGDYGYTF. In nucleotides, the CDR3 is TGTGCCATCAGTGATGTGGGGGACTATGGCTACACCTTC.